The 32 T cell receptor beta chains given below trace back to one sample, sequenced in a study of T-cell reconstitution after alpha-beta-depleted transplantation in children. Unique molecular identifiers were built into the TCRbeta library. TCRdb called the PCR reads again in MiXCR, with one record for every CDR3 protein. The table shows 90,000 to 120,000 distinct CDR3 sequences, with 5% to 8% occurring only once. The sample was PBMCs, mostly from graft donor cells, taken 360 days after TCRalphabeta/CD19-depleted stem cell transplant. These receptors all come from a male patient under 10 years old who had a stem cell transplant for acute lymphoblastic leukemia, so the T cells may come from the graft donor.

Only a few counts were recorded for this clonotype. The chain combines TRBV20-1 with TRBJ2-5, with 8 bases lining up with TRBD1. J was trimmed by 4 bases and V by 0 bases; bases with no gene match: 16. Germline CDR1 DFQATT, CDR2 SNEGSKA (reference sequence). The length of the CDR3 is 18 residues. CDR3 in amino acids: CSARDRESGGARVETQYF. CDR3 nucleotide sequence: TGCAGTGCTAGAGATCGTGAATCAGGGGGCGCACGGGTAGAGACCCAGTACTTC.

This clonotype was counted many times. The chain couples TRBV28 to TRBJ1-6, with D maybe TRBD1 (5 bases). Trimming left V 6 bases short and J 7 bases short, with 13 bases between. The CDR3 spans 14 residues. The germline V gene encodes CDR1 MDHEN and CDR2 SYDVKM. The CDR3 DNA is TGTGCCAGCAGCGTTAGGGGATACAATTCACCCCTCCACTTT. As protein: CASSVRGYNSPLHF.

The CDR3, as DNA: TGCAGTGCTAGAGATCAGGAAGCGGGAGGTTTCTACGAGCAGTACTTC. This codes for CSARDQEAGGFYEQYF. V usage is TRBV20-1 and J usage is TRBJ2-7; 9 nucleotides agree with TRBD2. The CDR3 is made up of 16 amino acids. In germline, CDR1 is DFQATT, CDR2 SNEGSKA (reference sequence). Trimming removed 0 bases from V and 3 bases from J; junction bases left unmatched: 9.

There are many counts of this clonotype. The rearrangement joins TRBV7-9 to TRBJ2-7; D unclear. CDR1 and CDR2 from the germline V gene are SEHNR and FQNEAQ (reference sequence). Between the trimmed V and J ends, which lost 0 bases and 6 bases, there was a span of 9 bases. The CDR3 length is 13 residues. CDR3: CASSLAATIEQYF. The CDR3 DNA reads as TGTGCCAGCAGCTTAGCGGCCACCATCGAGCAGTACTTC.

The V and J genes are TRBV7-9 and TRBJ2-7; D uncertain. CDR1 SEHNR and CDR2 FQNEAQ come from the germline V gene (reference sequence). Deletions cut 5 bases from V and 6 bases from J, with 11 bases between. This CDR3 region has 12 residues. CDR3 protein: CASSKSASEQYF. The CDR3 DNA reads as TGTGCCAGCAGCAAGTCGGCTTCCGAGCAGTACTTC.

This clonotype was picked up many times. This rearrangement joins TRBV10-3 to TRBJ1-1; 11 bases are a match to TRBD1. Germline CDR1 reads ENHRY; CDR2 reads SYGVKD. The V segment lost 7 bases and the J segment 5 bases; nucleotides outside the gene matches: 9. This CDR3 has 15 amino acids. CDR3: CAITLDRGRGTEAFF. Here the CDR3 DNA reads TGTGCCATCACCCTGGACAGGGGGCGAGGAACTGAAGCTTTCTTT.

This clonotype came up many times. This chain links TRBV9 with TRBJ2-6; 10 bases map to TRBD2. From germline, CDR1 is SGDLS and CDR2 YYNGEE. Trimming at V came to 0 bases and at J to 0 bases, leaving 6 bases not matched to a gene. This CDR3 region has 19 residues. Here the CDR3 DNA reads TGTGCCAGCAGCGTAGCCCCGCTAGCGGGGGACTCTGGGGCCAACGTCCTGACTTTC. Protein product: CASSVAPLAGDSGANVLTF.

This clonotype has a count of ten or more. The chain is built from TRBV14 and TRBJ2-1, with a possible D match to TRBD2 (5 bases). The V gene lost 3 bases and the J gene lost 4 bases, with 7 bases spanning the gap. The CDR3 runs 13 residues. Germline loops: CDR1 SGHDN, CDR2 FVKESK. In nucleotides, the CDR3 is TGTGCCAGCAGCCAGGAGGAATACAATGAGCAGTTCTTC. Its translation: CASSQEEYNEQFF.

The sample holds many counts of this clonotype. The chain has TRBV11-2 and TRBJ1-4, with no clear D. Germline CDR1 and CDR2: SGHAT and FQNNGV. The V gene lost 5 bases and the J gene lost 0 bases, with 7 bases spanning the gap. CDR3 size: 14 residues. The CDR3 DNA is TGTGCCAGCAGCAACACCGCAACTAATGAAAAACTGTTTTTT. It codes for CASSNTATNEKLFF. The variable domain in full, with the rest retrieved from reference TRBV11-2 and TRBJ1-4, is EAGVAQSPRYKIIEKRQSVAFWCNPISGHATLYWYQQILGQGPKLLIQFQNNGVVDDSQLPKDRFSAERLKGVDSTLKIQPAKLEDSAVYLCASSNTATNEKLFFGSGTQLSVL.

This clonotype was counted ten times or more. This chain links TRBV12-3 or TRBV12-4 with TRBJ2-7, with 7 bases that match TRBD2. This CDR3 is 15 amino acids long. J gave up 5 bases and V 7 bases, and 14 bases lay outside the gene matches. DNA for the CDR3: TGTGCCAGCACCTTGGGAGGGAGGGGTTGGAACGAGCAGTACTTC. Translating gives CASTLGGRGWNEQYF.

This clonotype was recorded a few times. The J gene is TRBJ2-6, the V gene TRBV9; 10 bases match TRBD1. V gave up 1 base and J gave up 2 bases; unmatched junction bases: 6. Germline-derived CDR1 and CDR2 are SGDLS and YYNGEE. CDR3 size: 18 residues. The CDR3 DNA follows: TGTGCCAGCAGCGTACGCCCGACAGGGGGCGCTGGGGCCAACGTCCTGACTTTC. It translates to CASSVRPTGGAGANVLTF.

The chain is built from TRBV6-5 and TRBJ2-2, with 7 bases lining up with TRBD2. J lost 6 bases, V lost 4 bases, and 5 bases had no gene match. This CDR3 has 14 residues. CDR1 and CDR2 from the germline V gene are MNHEY and SVGAGI. CDR3 residues: CASSSGEGSGELFF. In DNA, the CDR3 is TGTGCCAGCAGTTCGGGGGAGGGATCCGGGGAGCTGTTTTTT.

This clonotype was seen more than once but under ten times. The chain uses TRBV19 and TRBJ1-3, with D hard to call. Germline CDR1 LNHDA, CDR2 SQIVND (reference sequence). The length of the CDR3 is 15 residues. The V and J ends lost 3 bases and 0 bases respectively, with 9 bases between them. CDR3 DNA sequence: TGTGCCAGTAGTATGAGCCTCGACTCTGGAAACACCATATATTTT. It is translated as CASSMSLDSGNTIYF.

In regard to this clonotype: This sequence may be a read error, since a much larger clone differs from it by one base. This chain uses TRBV5-1 with TRBJ1-4; perhaps TRBD1 as D (5 bases). This CDR3 spans 14 amino acids. Germline V gives CDR1 SGHRS, CDR2 YFSETQ. This chain's CDR3 is CTSSWAGYREKLFF. The CDR3 DNA follows: TGCACCAGCAGCTGGGCAGGGTACCGTGAAAAACTGTTTTTT.

This clonotype was recorded at least ten times. The V gene is TRBV29-1, the J gene TRBJ2-7; 8 bases are a match to TRBD1. From germline, CDR1 is SQVTM and CDR2 ANQGSEA. The CDR3 has 12 amino acids. The V segment lost 6 bases and the J segment 2 bases; nucleotides outside the gene matches: 3. The CDR3 spells CSVMDRAYEQYF. For the CDR3, the DNA is TGCAGCGTGATGGACAGGGCCTACGAGCAGTACTTC.

This clonotype was counted at least ten times. V gene TRBV20-1 combines with J gene TRBJ2-1, with D tentatively TRBD1 or TRBD2 (5 bases each). The germline CDR1 and CDR2 sequences are DFQATT and SNEGSKA (reference sequence). CDR3 length: 12 residues. CDR3 coding DNA: TGCAGCCTACGGGACGACTACAATGAGCAGTTCTTC. Amino acids: CSLRDDYNEQFF.

This clonotype occurred many times. The gene calls are TRBV4-3 and TRBJ2-3; D unclear. V was pared by 0 bases and J by 3 bases, with 16 bases between. From germline, CDR1 is LGHNA and CDR2 YSLEER. The CDR3 sequence is 17 residues long. The CDR3 bases are TGCGCCAGCAGCCAAGATCCCAGGCGGATCCGTACAGATACGCAGTATTTT. This codes for CASSQDPRRIRTDTQYF.

The chain joins TRBV20-1 to TRBJ2-7; no clear D gene. From germline, CDR1 is DFQATT and CDR2 SNEGSKA (reference sequence). V was pared by 0 bases and J by 7 bases, with 10 bases between. The CDR3 extends over 12 amino acids. As DNA, the CDR3 is TGCAGTGCTAGAGACAGGCTGGGAGAGCAGTACTTC. Translating gives CSARDRLGEQYF.

The J gene is TRBJ1-2, the V gene TRBV19; weak D call: TRBD1 (5 bases). Germline assignment: CDR1 LNHDA and CDR2 SQIVND (reference sequence). This CDR3 is built from 15 residues. V lost 5 bases and J 8 bases, leaving 21 bases between the germline ends. The CDR3 loop reads CASSLGTRGAWGYTF. In DNA, the CDR3 is TGTGCCAGTAGTCTCGGGACCCGAGGGGCGTGGGGCTACACCTTC.

There are many counts of this clonotype. The chain couples TRBV6-4 to TRBJ2-2; maybe TRBD2 (5 bases). CDR3 length equals 14 residues. From germline, CDR1 is MRHNA and CDR2 SNTAGT. V lost 8 bases to trimming and J lost 0 bases, with 10 bases between them. The DNA for the CDR3 is TGTGCCAGCCGGGGATACGCGAACACCGGGGAGCTGTTTTTT. It yields the protein CASRGYANTGELFF.

This clonotype was detected many times. The chain is built from TRBV6-5 and TRBJ1-4; D is undetermined. This CDR3 spans 12 amino acids. CDR1 MNHEY and CDR2 SVGAGI come from the germline V gene. With 8 bases removed from V and 7 bases from J, the gap between germline ends came to 11 bases. The CDR3 nucleotides read TGTGCCAGCTCGGGGTCCGGTGAAAAACTGTTTTTT. It translates to CASSGSGEKLFF.

This clonotype was counted ten times or more. The CDR3 DNA follows: TGTGCCAGCAGTCTTCGACTAGAGGAGGGCCACAATGAGCAGTTCTTC. Translation gives CASSLRLEEGHNEQFF. V and J are TRBV6-2 or TRBV6-3 and TRBJ2-1; weak D call: TRBD2 (6 bases). There are 16 residues in the CDR3. Trimming pared 5 bases from V and 5 bases from J, leaving 19 bases between. Per the germline V gene, CDR1 is MNHEY and CDR2 is SVGEGT.

This clonotype occurred many times. The rearrangement links TRBV27 to TRBJ1-3, with 8 bases fitting TRBD1. Per germline, CDR1 MNHEY and CDR2 SMNVEV (reference sequence). J was trimmed by 8 bases and V by 11 bases; bases with no gene match: 8. This CDR3 has 12 residues. The CDR3 loop is CAGKTGVDTIYF. The DNA of the CDR3 is TGTGCCGGAAAGACAGGGGTTGACACCATATATTTT.

This clonotype was counted only a few times. The chain carries TRBV24-1 and TRBJ1-4; weak D call: TRBD1 (6 bases). Germline CDR1 reads KGHDR; CDR2 reads SFDVKD. This CDR3 is 15 amino acids long. Trimming shortened V by 3 bases and J by 8 bases, and 15 bases separated the two germline ends. The CDR3 DNA follows: TGTGCCACCAGTGATGCCGGGACAAAAGGGGAAAAACTGTTTTTT. Amino acid sequence: CATSDAGTKGEKLFF.

This clonotype has at least ten counts. A read error may produce the germline difference seen at one junction end. The chain couples TRBV18 to TRBJ2-7; D unclear. The germline CDR1 and CDR2 sequences are KGHSH and LQKENI. This CDR3 contains 12 residues. The CDR3 sequence: CASSPTSYEQYF. The CDR3 nucleotides read TGCGCCAGCAGCCCTACAAGTTACGAGCAGTACTTC.

This clonotype was seen at least ten times. The chain combines TRBV28 with TRBJ2-7, with 9 bases matching TRBD1. The CDR3 consists of 14 residues. J was trimmed by 7 bases and V by 2 bases; bases with no gene match: 6. Germline V gene lookup returns CDR1 MDHEN and CDR2 SYDVKM. The CDR3 sequence: CASSLGTGWWEQYF. The CDR3 DNA follows: TGTGCCAGCAGTTTAGGGACAGGGTGGTGGGAGCAGTACTTC.

In this sample, this clonotype turned up many times. The chain uses TRBV4-2 and TRBJ2-6; D gene unclear. V lost 4 bases and J lost 7, with 8 bases in between. The germline V gene has CDR1 LGHNA and CDR2 YNFKEQ. The CDR3 length is 13 residues. The CDR3 reads CASSPYRANVLTF. The CDR3 nucleotides are TGTGCCAGCAGCCCCTATCGAGCCAACGTCCTGACTTTC.

The rearrangement uses TRBV9 and TRBJ2-7; 8 bases agree with TRBD2. CDR1 is SGDLS, CDR2 YYNGEE, per germline. The ends lost 3 bases at V and 2 bases at J; junction bases unmatched: 4. There are 14 residues in the CDR3. The CDR3 is CASSAGLVPYEQYF. The DNA for the CDR3 is TGTGCCAGCAGCGCGGGACTAGTTCCCTACGAGCAGTACTTC.

This clonotype has a count of ten or more. This chain connects TRBV7-3 to TRBJ2-7; the match to TRBD2 covers 9 bases. Germline V gene sequence: CDR1 SGHTA, CDR2 FQGTGA. The trim removed 4 bases at V and 6 bases at J, leaving 10 bases unmatched. The CDR3 consists of 15 residues. CDR3 nucleotides: TGTGCCAGCAGCTCGGAGGCGGGAGGGTTCTCCGAGCAGTACTTC. Translation: CASSSEAGGFSEQYF.

This clonotype was observed a few times. This chain connects TRBV7-9 to TRBJ1-2; D unclear. CDR1 SEHNR and CDR2 FQNEAQ come from the germline V gene (reference sequence). Trimming pared 3 bases from V and 6 bases from J, leaving 8 bases between. CDR3 length: 12 amino acids. CDR3: CASSFERDGYTF. CDR3 in DNA: TGTGCCAGCAGCTTTGAAAGGGATGGCTACACCTTC.

This clonotype was observed a few times. The gene calls are TRBV2 and TRBJ2-1, with D hard to call. V was clipped by 6 bases and J by 0 bases, with 9 bases between them. Germline values: CDR1 SNHLY, CDR2 FYNNEI. The CDR3 totals 14 residues. DNA for the CDR3: TGTGCCAGCAGACCGATTAACTCCTACAATGAGCAGTTCTTC. Residues: CASRPINSYNEQFF.

This clonotype was counted many times. The rearrangement links TRBV9 to TRBJ2-1; 10 nucleotides line up with TRBD2. CDR3 size: 18 residues. Germline CDR1 is SGDLS and CDR2 is YYNGEE. V lost 0 bases to trimming and J lost 5 bases; unmatched junction nucleotides: 11. CDR3 in amino acids: CASSVGSGRPTIHNEQFF. The CDR3 DNA reads as TGTGCCAGCAGCGTAGGTAGCGGGAGGCCGACAATTCACAATGAGCAGTTCTTC.